The present entry profiles one TCR beta chain with its context. In the authors' methods: Scientists estimated how many nucleated cells there were by amplifying reference gene primers. Profiled with immunoSEQ multiplex PCR; TCRdb holds only in-frame clones, not every one. V and J calls and clone size are copied from that table; D and trimming were computed from the DNA. This table holds 100,000 to 150,000 clones, approximately 90% found once. Germline V gene sequence: CDR1 LGHDT, CDR2 YNNKEL (reference sequence). V lost 5 bases and J 8 bases, leaving 21 bases between the germline ends. The CDR3 contains 16 residues. The data were obtained in a study of blood T cell repertoires in COVID-19. In the study overall: From the United States, Italy and Spain came samples of acute and convalescent COVID-19. The cDNA or gDNA used as material had been derived from T cells, B-cell-depleted T cells, or PBMCs.

The chain links TRBV3-1 (or the pseudogene TRBV3-2) to TRBJ1-4, with D tentatively TRBD1 (5 bases). Sequencing was done on a sample of peripheral blood. This clonotype was sampled from a human donor in a cohort sampled during active COVID-19. CDR3 nucleotides: TGTGCCAGCAGCACCATTATAGTCCGCCAGGGCGAAAAACTGTTTTTT. Residues: CASSTIIVRQGEKLFF.